The 2 T cell receptor beta chains below all came from one sample that was sequenced in a study of T cell changes during pregnancy in multiple sclerosis. Data came from immunoSEQ multiplex PCR; TCRdb stores just in-frame clones and leaves some out. Among around 92,000 clones listed, approximately 95% were seen once. The sample consisted of peripheral blood, taken after pregnancy. Source of these receptors: a female donor with multiple sclerosis, enrolled in a pregnancy study.

The chain joins TRBV5-6 to TRBJ1-1; a possible D gene is TRBD1 (6 bases). V was shortened by 0 bases and J by 5 bases, with 11 bases between the two germline ends. CDR1 SGHDT and CDR2 YYEEEE come from the germline V gene. The length of the CDR3 is 14 residues. The CDR3 loop reads CASSLVGARTEAFF. In DNA, the CDR3 is TGTGCCAGCAGCTTGGTGGGGGCGCGTACTGAAGCTTTCTTT.

The chain recombines TRBV25-1 with TRBJ1-1, with D perhaps matching TRBD1 (5 bases). This CDR3 is 13 amino acids long. Germline CDR1 is MGHDK and CDR2 is SYGVNS. The V end lost 7 bases, the J end lost 4 bases, and 13 bases lay between the germline ends. In DNA form, the CDR3 reads TGTGCCAGCACCTCGGGGGATCCCACTGAAGCTTTCTTT. It encodes CASTSGDPTEAFF.